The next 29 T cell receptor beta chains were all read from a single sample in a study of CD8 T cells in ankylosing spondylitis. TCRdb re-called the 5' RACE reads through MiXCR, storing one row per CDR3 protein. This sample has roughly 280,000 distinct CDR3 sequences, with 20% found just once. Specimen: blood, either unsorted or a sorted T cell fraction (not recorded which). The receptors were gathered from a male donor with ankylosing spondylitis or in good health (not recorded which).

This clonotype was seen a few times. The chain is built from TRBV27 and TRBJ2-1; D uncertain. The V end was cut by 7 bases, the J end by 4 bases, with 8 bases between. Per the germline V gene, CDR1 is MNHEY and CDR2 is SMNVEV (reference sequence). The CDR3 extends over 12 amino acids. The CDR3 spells CASKERYNEQFF. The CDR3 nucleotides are TGTGCCAGCAAGGAAAGGTACAATGAGCAGTTCTTC.

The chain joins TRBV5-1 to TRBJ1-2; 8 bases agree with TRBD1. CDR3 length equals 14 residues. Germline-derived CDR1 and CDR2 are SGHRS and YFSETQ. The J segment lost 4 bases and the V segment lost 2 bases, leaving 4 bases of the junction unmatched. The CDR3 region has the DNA TGCGCCAGCAGCTTCGACAGGGGTGGCTATGGCTACACCTTC. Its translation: CASSFDRGGYGYTF.

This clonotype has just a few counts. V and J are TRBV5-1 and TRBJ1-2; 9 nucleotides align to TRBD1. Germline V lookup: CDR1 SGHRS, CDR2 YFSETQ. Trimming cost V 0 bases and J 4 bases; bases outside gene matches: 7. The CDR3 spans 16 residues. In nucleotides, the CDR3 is TGCGCCAGCAGCTTGGACGGACAGGGGATGATCTATGGCTACACCTTC. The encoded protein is CASSLDGQGMIYGYTF.

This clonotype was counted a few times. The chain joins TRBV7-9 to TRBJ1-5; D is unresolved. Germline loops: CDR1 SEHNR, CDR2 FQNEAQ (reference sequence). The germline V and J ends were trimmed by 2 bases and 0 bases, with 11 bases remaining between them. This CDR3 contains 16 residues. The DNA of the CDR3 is TGTGCCAGCAGCTTATCTGTTGGAGATAGCAATCAGCCCCAGCATTTT. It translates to CASSLSVGDSNQPQHF.

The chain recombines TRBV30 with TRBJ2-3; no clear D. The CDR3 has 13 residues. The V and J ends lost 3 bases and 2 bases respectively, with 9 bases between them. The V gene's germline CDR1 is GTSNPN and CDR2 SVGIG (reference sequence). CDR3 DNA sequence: TGTGCCTGGAGGGTCTATTTCACAGATACGCAGTATTTT. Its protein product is CAWRVYFTDTQYF.

The CDR3 here is CASSPAVPNTGELFF. CDR3 nucleotides: TGTGCCAGCTCACCAGCGGTACCGAACACCGGGGAGCTGTTTTTT. The chain uses TRBV18 and TRBJ2-2; D unresolved. The germline gives CDR1 KGHSH, CDR2 LQKENI. V dropped 2 bases and J dropped 0 bases, with 7 bases sitting between them. The CDR3 contains 15 residues.

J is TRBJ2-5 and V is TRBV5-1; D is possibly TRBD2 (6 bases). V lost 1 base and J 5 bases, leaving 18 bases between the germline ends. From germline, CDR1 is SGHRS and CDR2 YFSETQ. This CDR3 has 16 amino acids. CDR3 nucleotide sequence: TGCGCCAGCAGCTTGTTCTCCCATGGGGCGGGGGAGACCCAGTACTTC. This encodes CASSLFSHGAGETQYF. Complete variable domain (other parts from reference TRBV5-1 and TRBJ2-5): KAGVTQTPRYLIKTRGQQVTLSCSPISGHRSVSWYQQTPGQGLQFLFEYFSETQRNKGNFPGRFSGRQFSNSRSEMNVSTLELGDSALYLCASSLFSHGAGETQYFGPGTRLLVL.

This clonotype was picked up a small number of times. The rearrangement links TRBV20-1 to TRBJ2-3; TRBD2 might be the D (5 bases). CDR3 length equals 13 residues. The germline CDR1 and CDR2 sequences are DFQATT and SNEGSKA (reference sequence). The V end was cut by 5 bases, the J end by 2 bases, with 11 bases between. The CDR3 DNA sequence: TGCAGTGCTCGAGGGCAGGACACAGATACGCAGTATTTT. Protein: CSARGQDTDTQYF.

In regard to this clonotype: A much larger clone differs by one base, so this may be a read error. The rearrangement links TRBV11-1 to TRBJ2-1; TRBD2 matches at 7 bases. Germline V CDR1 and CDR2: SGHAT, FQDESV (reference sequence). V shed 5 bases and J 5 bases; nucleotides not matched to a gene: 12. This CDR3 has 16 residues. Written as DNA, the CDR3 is TGTGCCAGCAGCCCGTTTACTAGCGTGAGAAACAATGAGCAGTTCTTC. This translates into CASSPFTSVRNNEQFF.

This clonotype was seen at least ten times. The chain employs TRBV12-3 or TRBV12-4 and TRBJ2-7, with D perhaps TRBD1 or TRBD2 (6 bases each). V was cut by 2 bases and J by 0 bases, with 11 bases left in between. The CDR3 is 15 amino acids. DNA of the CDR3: TGTGCCAGCAGTTTAAACGGAGGGGGCTCCTACGAGCAGTACGTC. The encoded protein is CASSLNGGGSYEQYV.

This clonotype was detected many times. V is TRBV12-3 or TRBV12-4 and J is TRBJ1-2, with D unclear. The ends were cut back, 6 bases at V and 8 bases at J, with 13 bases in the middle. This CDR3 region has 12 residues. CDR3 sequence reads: CASSPGSEGYTF. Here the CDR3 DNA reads TGTGCCAGCAGCCCAGGAAGCGAGGGCTACACCTTC.

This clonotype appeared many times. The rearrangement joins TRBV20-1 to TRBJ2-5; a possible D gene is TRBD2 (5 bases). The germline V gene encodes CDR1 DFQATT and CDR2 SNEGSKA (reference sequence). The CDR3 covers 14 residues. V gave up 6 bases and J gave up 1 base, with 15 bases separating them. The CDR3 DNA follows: TGCAGTGCATCGCGCGCTGGGAGCCAAGAGACCCAGTACTTC. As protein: CSASRAGSQETQYF.

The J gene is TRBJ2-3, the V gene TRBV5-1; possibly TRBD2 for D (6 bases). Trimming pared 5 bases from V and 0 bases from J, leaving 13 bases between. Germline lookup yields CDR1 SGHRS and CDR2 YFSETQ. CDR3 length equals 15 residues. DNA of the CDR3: TGCGCCAGCAGTTCGAGCGGGTTGAGCACAGATACGCAGTATTTT. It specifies CASSSSGLSTDTQYF.

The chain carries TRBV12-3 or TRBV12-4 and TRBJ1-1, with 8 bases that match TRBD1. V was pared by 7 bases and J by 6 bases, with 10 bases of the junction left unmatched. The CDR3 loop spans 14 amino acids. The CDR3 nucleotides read TGTGCCAGCACGGTCGGACAGGGTAGGGCTGAAGCTTTCTTT. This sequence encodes CASTVGQGRAEAFF.

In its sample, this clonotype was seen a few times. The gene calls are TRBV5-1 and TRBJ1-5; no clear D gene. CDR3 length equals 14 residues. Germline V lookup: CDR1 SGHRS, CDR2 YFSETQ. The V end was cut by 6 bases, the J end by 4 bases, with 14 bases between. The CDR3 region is CASTGLPGNQPQHF. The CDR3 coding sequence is TGCGCCAGCACCGGACTTCCTGGGAATCAGCCCCAGCATTTT.

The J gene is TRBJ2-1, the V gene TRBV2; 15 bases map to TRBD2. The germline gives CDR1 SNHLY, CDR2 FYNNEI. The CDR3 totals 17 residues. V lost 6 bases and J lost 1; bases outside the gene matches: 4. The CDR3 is CASSRTSGGASYNEQFF. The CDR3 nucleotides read TGTGCCAGCAGCCGGACTAGCGGGGGGGCGTCCTACAATGAGCAGTTCTTC.

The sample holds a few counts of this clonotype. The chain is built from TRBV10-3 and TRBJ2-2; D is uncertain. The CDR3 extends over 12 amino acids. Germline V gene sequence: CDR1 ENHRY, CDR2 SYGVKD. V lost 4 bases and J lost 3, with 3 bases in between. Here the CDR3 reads CAISVDTGELFF. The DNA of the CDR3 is TGTGCCATCAGTGTGGACACCGGGGAGCTGTTTTTT.

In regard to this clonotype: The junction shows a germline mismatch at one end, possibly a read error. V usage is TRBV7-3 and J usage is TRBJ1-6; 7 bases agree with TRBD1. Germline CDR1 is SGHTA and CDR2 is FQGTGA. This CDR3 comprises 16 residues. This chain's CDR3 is CASSLTTQGRNSPLHF. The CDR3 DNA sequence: TGTGCCAGCAGCCTAACCACACAGGGGCGGAATTCACCCCTCCACTTT.

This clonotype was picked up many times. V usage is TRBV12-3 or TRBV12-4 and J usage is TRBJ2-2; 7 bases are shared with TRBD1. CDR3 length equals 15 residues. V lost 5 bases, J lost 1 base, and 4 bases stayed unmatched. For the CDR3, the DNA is TGTGCCAGCAGTCAACGGACAGGGAACACCGGGGAGCTGTTTTTT. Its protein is CASSQRTGNTGELFF.

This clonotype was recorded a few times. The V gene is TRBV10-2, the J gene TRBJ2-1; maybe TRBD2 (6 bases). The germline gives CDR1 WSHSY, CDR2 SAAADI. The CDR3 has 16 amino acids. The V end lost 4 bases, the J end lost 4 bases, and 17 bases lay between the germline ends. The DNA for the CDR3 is TGCGCCAGCAGTGGGCTAGCGCGAACCAATTACAATGAGCAGTTCTTC. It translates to CASSGLARTNYNEQFF.

For the CDR3, the DNA is TGCAGCGTTGATTTTTCGGCAGGGGTTTATACTGAAGCTTTCTTT. Amino acid sequence: CSVDFSAGVYTEAFF. The rearrangement joins TRBV29-1 to TRBJ1-1; D is possibly TRBD1 (6 bases). V was cut by 3 bases and J by 5 bases, with 19 bases left in between. This CDR3 contains 15 residues. Per germline, CDR1 SQVTM and CDR2 ANQGSEA.

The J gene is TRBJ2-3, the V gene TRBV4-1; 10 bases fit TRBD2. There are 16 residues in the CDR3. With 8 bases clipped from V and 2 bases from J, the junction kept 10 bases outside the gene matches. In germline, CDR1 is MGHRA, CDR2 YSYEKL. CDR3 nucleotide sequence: TGCGCCAGCGGCCCTACTAGCGGGGCCCTCACAGATACGCAGTATTTT. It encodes CASGPTSGALTDTQYF.

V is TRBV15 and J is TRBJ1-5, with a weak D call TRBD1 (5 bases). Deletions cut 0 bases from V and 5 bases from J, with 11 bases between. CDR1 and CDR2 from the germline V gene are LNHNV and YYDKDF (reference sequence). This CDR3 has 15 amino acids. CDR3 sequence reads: CATSRDAGDHQPQHF. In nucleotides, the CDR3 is TGTGCCACCAGCAGAGATGCGGGGGATCATCAGCCCCAGCATTTT.

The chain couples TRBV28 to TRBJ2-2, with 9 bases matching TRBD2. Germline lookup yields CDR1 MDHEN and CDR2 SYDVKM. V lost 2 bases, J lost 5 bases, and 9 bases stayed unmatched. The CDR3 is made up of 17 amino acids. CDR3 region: CASSLGVAGVSTGELFF. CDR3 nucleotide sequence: TGTGCCAGCAGTTTAGGGGTAGCGGGAGTGTCGACCGGGGAGCTGTTTTTT.

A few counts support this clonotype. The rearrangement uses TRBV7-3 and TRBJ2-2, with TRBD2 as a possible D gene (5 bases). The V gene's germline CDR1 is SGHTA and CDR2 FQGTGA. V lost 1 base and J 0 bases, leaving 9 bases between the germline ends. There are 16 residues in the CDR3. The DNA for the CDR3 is TGTGCCAGCAGCTTAAATAGCGCGGCGAACACCGGGGAGCTGTTTTTT. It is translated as CASSLNSAANTGELFF.

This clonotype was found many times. This CDR3 is CASSESGQGGTDTQYF. DNA for the CDR3: TGCGCCAGCAGTGAGTCGGGGCAGGGGGGCACAGATACGCAGTATTTT. The genes are TRBV10-2 and TRBJ2-3, with TRBD1 identical over 7 bases. CDR1 WSHSY and CDR2 SAAADI come from the germline V gene. V gave up 0 bases and J gave up 1 base; unmatched junction bases: 4. This CDR3 region has 16 residues.

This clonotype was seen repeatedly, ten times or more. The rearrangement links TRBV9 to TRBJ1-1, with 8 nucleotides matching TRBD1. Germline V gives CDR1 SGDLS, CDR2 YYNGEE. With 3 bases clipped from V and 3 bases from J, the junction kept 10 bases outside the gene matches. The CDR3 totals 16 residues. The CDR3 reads CASSGGQGARDTEAFF. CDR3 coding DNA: TGTGCCAGCAGCGGCGGGCAGGGGGCTCGGGACACTGAAGCTTTCTTT.

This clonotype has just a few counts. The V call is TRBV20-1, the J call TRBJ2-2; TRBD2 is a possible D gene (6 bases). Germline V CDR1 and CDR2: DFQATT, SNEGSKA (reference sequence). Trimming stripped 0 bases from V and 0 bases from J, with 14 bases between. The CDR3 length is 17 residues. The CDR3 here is CSARDWRGPANTGELFF. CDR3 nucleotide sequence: TGCAGTGCTAGAGATTGGCGGGGACCTGCGAACACCGGGGAGCTGTTTTTT.

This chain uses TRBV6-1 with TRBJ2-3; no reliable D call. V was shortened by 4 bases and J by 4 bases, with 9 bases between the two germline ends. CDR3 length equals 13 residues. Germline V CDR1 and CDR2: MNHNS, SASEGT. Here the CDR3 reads CASSAHHSDTQYF. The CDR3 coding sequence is TGTGCCAGCAGTGCCCATCACTCAGATACGCAGTATTTT.